This TCR beta chain is from a study of Ad26.COV2.S vaccination and SARS-CoV-2 variants listed by TCRdb under 2021. In the study overall: Vaccine-arm donors came from COV1001, a multicentre, randomized, double-blind, placebo-controlled phase I-IIa trial of Ad26.COV2.S in healthy adults. Ad26.COV2.S was given intramuscularly at 5x10^10 or 1x10^11 viral particles, as a single shot or as two shots 56 days apart. TCRbeta repertoire sequencing served as the tool for gauging how specific and how broad the SARS-CoV-2-reactive T cell receptors were following Ad26.COV2.S vaccination. The TCR-sequenced set comprised approximately 32 samples: around 20 Ad26.COV2.S vaccine recipients, 5 placebo recipients and 8 SARS-CoV-2 convalescent individuals. Trial participants were randomized into five groups of five: low-dose or high-dose Ad26.COV2.S given once or twice, or placebo on both occasions. Investigators remained blinded to trial group allocation during experiments and outcome assessment. Broader findings and caveats from the paper: The study lacked the statistical power to compare responses across vaccine doses or regimens. The authors noted that the TCR breadth and depth analyses may have underestimated total T cell responses. After vaccination, substantial breadth of spike-specific CD8+ and CD4+ T cell responses was reported. Spike-specific TCR breadth was higher in Ad26.COV2.S recipients than in placebo recipients (P = 0.0014). Comparable non-spike TCR breadth was observed between vaccine and placebo recipients, consistent with only spike being contained in the vaccine.

This clone has more than one count but fewer than ten. What this receptor recognizes is not known. No much larger clonotype is one base removed from it; base qualities were not supplied. From the germline V gene, CDR1 is SNHLY and CDR2 is FYNNEI. The CDR3 spans 17 residues, from the cysteine through the phenylalanine. Solely the CDR3 DNA is kept, with 51 bases framed from the first base. The V end loses 5 bases and the J end loses 0 bases, and a stretch of 17 bases separates them. The immunoSEQ Assay was used to sequence TCRbeta CDR3 regions. After extraction, genomic DNA underwent amplification by bias-controlled multiplex PCR, followed by high-throughput sequencing. The authors' pipeline ran thus. To quantify the absolute abundance of every unique TCRbeta CDR3 region, sequences were collapsed and filtered. T cell fraction was estimated by normalizing TCRbeta template counts to usable DNA, which was measured by amplifying reference genes present in all nucleated cells. Repertoire TCRs were annotated as SARS-CoV-2-specific by exact matching of V gene, CDR3 amino acid sequence and J gene to a known reactive TCR set. MIRA supplied the reference SARS-CoV-2 TCR set, which was filtered for enrichment in COVID-19-positive ImmuneCODE repertoires so that public or cross-reactive TCRs were removed. Using the MIRA antigens, annotated TCRs were further analysed by specific ORF or by position within an ORF. Breadth was defined as annotated unique rearrangements over total unique productive rearrangements; depth was the summed frequency of those rearrangements. TCR breadth was compared between groups using two-sided Wilcoxon rank-sum tests. This immuneACCESS table, as held by TCRdb, lists in-frame sequences with V and J called but not all clones. Of the missing ones, under half trace to an unresolved V gene in checked studies; the others have no known cause. V, J and clone size are taken as reported in that table, and D and trimming were inferred from the DNA itself. For this sample there are about 350,000 clones; around 83% appear just once. 3.3% of the sample rests with the top ten.

The sample's treatment or condition label, decoded: 19 received Ad26.COV2.S at low or high dose, single or two shots; 5 received placebo; per-sample allocation not given. For vaccine and placebo recipients, repertoires were sequenced using samples collected on day 63 after the first injection. In Cohort 1b, about 25 adults aged 18-55 years were enrolled at a single site in Boston, USA, between 29 July and 7 August 2020. As a vaccine, Ad26.COV2.S was a replication-incompetent adenovirus type 26 vector that expressed a prefusion-stabilized SARS-CoV-2 spike protein derived from the original Wuhan strain.

The chain uses TRBV2 and TRBJ1-3; no D gene is confidently identified. The source was peripheral blood, collected in a trial of Ad26.COV2.S vaccine versus placebo. The sequence was obtained from a person between 18 and 65 years old who received the Ad26.COV2.S COVID-19 vaccine or a placebo. CDR3 sequence: CASSRSTLKISGNTIYF. Read as DNA, the sequence is TGTGCCAGCAGTAGGTCGACCCTCAAGATCTCTGGAAACACCATATATTTT.